The 5 T cell receptor beta chains below all came from one sample that was sequenced in a study of cytomegalovirus exposure and HLA in healthy donors. PCR used 60 Vbeta primers and 13 Jbeta primers. Method: immunoSEQ multiplex PCR; TCRdb's copy keeps in-frame clones and lacks some. The sample records 150,000 to 200,000 clones, around 80% being singletons. The specimen was PBMCs. The receptors were gathered from a woman under 40 in good health and CMV-seronegative.

The J gene is TRBJ2-5, the V gene TRBV7-2; possibly TRBD2 for D (7 bases). With 2 bases removed from V and 3 bases from J, the gap between germline ends came to 22 bases. This CDR3 has 18 residues. CDR1 SGHTA and CDR2 FQGNSA come from the germline V gene. The chain's CDR3 is CASSLTSAWAGAKETQYF. The DNA for the CDR3 is TGTGCCAGCAGCTTAACTTCCGCCTGGGCGGGGGCGAAAGAGACCCAGTACTTC.

This chain connects TRBV7-9 to TRBJ1-2; D remains unclear. The ends were cut back, 1 base at V and 4 bases at J, with 10 bases in the middle. The germline CDR1 and CDR2 sequences are SEHNR and FQNEAQ (reference sequence). CDR3 length: 14 amino acids. The CDR3 reads CASSLVLAGYGYTF. As DNA, the CDR3 is TGTGCCAGCAGCTTAGTTTTGGCAGGCTATGGCTACACCTTC.

The chain carries TRBV7-9 and TRBJ1-1; D is possibly TRBD1 (5 bases). V gave up 4 bases and J gave up 2 bases, with 11 bases separating them. Germline V gene lookup returns CDR1 SEHNR and CDR2 FQNEAQ (reference sequence). The CDR3 has 14 amino acids. The CDR3, as DNA: TGTGCCAGCAGCTCCTGGACACTCAACACTGAAGCTTTCTTT. This codes for CASSSWTLNTEAFF. The whole variable domain, filled in from reference TRBV7-9 and TRBJ1-1, reads DTGVSQNPRHKITKRGQNVTFRCDPISEHNRLYWYRQTLGQGPEFLTYFQNEAQLEKSRLLSDRFSAERPKGSFSTLEIQRTEQGDSAMYLCASSSWTLNTEAFFGQGTRLTVV.

The chain employs TRBV5-1 and TRBJ2-3; D not certain. The germline V gene encodes CDR1 SGHRS and CDR2 YFSETQ. This CDR3 spans 15 amino acids. The germline V and J ends were trimmed by 5 bases and 0 bases, with 13 bases remaining between them. CDR3 amino acids: CASSPDVTSTDTQYF. The CDR3 DNA sequence: TGCGCCAGCAGTCCCGATGTTACTAGCACAGATACGCAGTATTTT.

The chain couples TRBV10-3 to TRBJ1-1; the D gene is possibly TRBD1 (6 bases). Germline lookup yields CDR1 ENHRY and CDR2 SYGVKD. CDR3 length: 12 amino acids. V was trimmed by 4 bases and J by 8 bases, leaving 11 bases between them. The CDR3 nucleotides read TGTGCCATCAGTGGGGGGCGAGGGGAAGCTTTCTTT. It specifies CAISGGRGEAFF.